Below, 21 T cell receptor beta chains from the same sample are listed, as sequenced in a study of T cell responses to AZD1222 COVID-19 vaccine. The protocol was immunoSEQ multiplex PCR, while the TCRdb copy is restricted to in-frame clones and leaves out a portion. The sample has roughly 120,000 clones; about nine tenths are singletons. Sample: peripheral blood, taken 28 days after the second AZD1222 dose. The receptors here all came from an adult who received the AZD1222 COVID-19 vaccine.

The chain is built from TRBV3-1 (or the pseudogene TRBV3-2) and TRBJ2-5; 12 bases match TRBD2. With V trimmed by 4 bases and J by 2 bases, 5 bases remained unmatched. This CDR3 is built from 16 residues. The V gene's germline CDR1 is LGHDT and CDR2 YNNKEL (reference sequence). CDR3 sequence: CASSLRTSGMQETQYF. The CDR3 coding sequence is TGTGCCAGCAGCCTTAGGACTAGCGGGATGCAAGAGACCCAGTACTTC.

The gene calls are TRBV19 and TRBJ2-7, with D maybe TRBD2 (6 bases). V was clipped by 5 bases and J by 5 bases, with 13 bases between them. CDR3 size: 13 residues. Germline CDR1 is LNHDA and CDR2 is SQIVND (reference sequence). The CDR3 DNA follows: TGTGCCAGTAGTTTACTAGCTTTCCACGAGCAGTACTTC. It encodes CASSLLAFHEQYF.

The genes are TRBV28 and TRBJ2-3; D not resolved. CDR1 and CDR2 (germline): MDHEN, SYDVKM. This CDR3 has 14 amino acids. V was shortened by 5 bases and J by 3 bases, with 12 bases between the two germline ends. The CDR3: CASSRGWETDTQYF. The CDR3 bases are TGTGCCAGCAGTCGAGGATGGGAAACAGATACGCAGTATTTT. The whole variable domain, filled in from reference TRBV28 and TRBJ2-3, reads DVKVTQSSRYLVKRTGEKVFLECVQDMDHENMFWYRQDPGLGLRLIYFSYDVKMKEKGDIPEGYSVSREKKERFSLILESASTNQTSMYLCASSRGWETDTQYFGPGTRLTVL.

The J gene is TRBJ2-2, the V gene TRBV14; 8 bases are a match to TRBD1. Trimming removed 4 bases from V and 0 bases from J; junction bases left unmatched: 4. Germline values: CDR1 SGHDN, CDR2 FVKESK. The CDR3 length is 16 residues. As DNA, the CDR3 is TGTGCCAGCAGCCCACGGACAGGGTCGAACACCGGGGAGCTGTTTTTT. Protein sequence: CASSPRTGSNTGELFF. The variable domain in full, with the rest retrieved from reference TRBV14 and TRBJ2-2, is EAGVTQFPSHSVIEKGQTVTLRCDPISGHDNLYWYRRVMGKEIKFLLHFVKESKQDESGMPNNRFLAERTGGTYSTLKVQPAELEDSGVYFCASSPRTGSNTGELFFGEGSRLTVL.

The chain couples TRBV5-6 to TRBJ1-3; D is possibly TRBD1 (5 bases). The V gene lost 1 base and the J gene lost 4 bases, with 12 bases spanning the gap. CDR1 SGHDT and CDR2 YYEEEE come from the germline V gene. This CDR3 contains 15 residues. CDR3 coding DNA: TGTGCCAGCAGCTTGATGGCAGGGTACGGAAACACCATATATTTT. Its protein is CASSLMAGYGNTIYF.

The rearrangement uses TRBV28 and TRBJ1-2; no firm D call. The CDR3 runs to 13 residues. The germline V gene encodes CDR1 MDHEN and CDR2 SYDVKM. V dropped 7 bases and J dropped 4 bases, with 13 bases sitting between them. This CDR3 reads CASTEGKIYGYTF. The CDR3 DNA is TGTGCCAGCACCGAGGGAAAAATCTATGGCTACACCTTC.

The J gene is TRBJ2-7, the V gene TRBV29-1, with D tentatively TRBD2 (7 bases). With 0 bases removed from V and 6 bases from J, the gap between germline ends came to 9 bases. In germline, CDR1 is SQVTM, CDR2 ANQGSEA. The CDR3 extends over 12 amino acids. This chain's CDR3 is CSVEEGGAEQYF. DNA for the CDR3: TGCAGCGTTGAAGAGGGGGGGGCCGAGCAGTACTTC.

J is TRBJ1-2 and V is TRBV18; TRBD1 aligns across 9 bases. This CDR3 has 18 amino acids. Looked up from germline, CDR1 is KGHSH and CDR2 is LQKENI. Losses at the gene ends were 2 bases for V and 0 bases for J; bases not matched to a gene: 10. Here the CDR3 reads CASSPIGPTGGPNYGYTF. The CDR3 DNA is TGTGCCAGCTCACCAATAGGACCTACAGGGGGCCCTAACTATGGCTACACCTTC.

This clone came up once. The rearrangement links TRBV5-1 to TRBJ2-3; perhaps D is TRBD1 or TRBD2 (5 bases each). Germline CDR1 is SGHRS and CDR2 is YFSETQ. The V end lost 3 bases, the J end lost 0 bases, and 14 bases lay between the germline ends. The CDR3 sequence is 16 residues long. Written as DNA, the CDR3 is TGCGCCAGCAGCTCCCCGCGAGGGGTGAGCACAGATACGCAGTATTTT. Protein product: CASSSPRGVSTDTQYF.

The CDR3 DNA is TGTGCCAGCAGCTTTCCAGGGGGAAGGGACGAGCAGTACTTC. Protein product: CASSFPGGRDEQYF. V is TRBV7-9 and J is TRBJ2-7; 7 bases align to TRBD1. V shed 3 bases and J 5 bases; nucleotides not matched to a gene: 7. Germline V gene lookup returns CDR1 SEHNR and CDR2 FQNEAQ (reference sequence). The CDR3 sequence is 14 residues long.

The chain has TRBV18 and TRBJ1-1; 9 nucleotides align to TRBD1. This CDR3 is built from 16 residues. Germline CDR1 and CDR2: KGHSH and LQKENI. The V gene end was trimmed by 1 base and the J gene end by 7 bases; junction bases not matched to a gene: 10. The CDR3 DNA reads TGTGCCAGCTCACCACTTACAGGGGGCGATGTAAGTGAAGCTTTCTTT. Translation gives CASSPLTGGDVSEAFF.

This clone was detected once. This rearrangement joins TRBV18 to TRBJ2-7; D not resolved. V dropped 2 bases and J dropped 4 bases, with 6 bases sitting between them. The CDR3 spans 12 residues. Germline CDR1 KGHSH, CDR2 LQKENI. The CDR3 bases are TGTGCCAGCTCACCAACTGGTTACGAGCAGTACTTC. Translation gives CASSPTGYEQYF.

This sequence joins TRBV28 and TRBJ1-2, with TRBD1 matching 7 bases. CDR1 is MDHEN and CDR2 is SYDVKM in the germline V gene. The CDR3 is 15 amino acids. J gave up 6 bases and V 6 bases, and 13 bases lay outside the gene matches. The CDR3 loop is CASRPFSERGHGYTF. The CDR3, as DNA: TGTGCCAGCAGACCATTTTCTGAGAGGGGGCATGGCTACACCTTC.

The chain carries TRBV11-3 and TRBJ2-3, with 7 bases fitting TRBD2. J was trimmed by 3 bases and V by 8 bases; bases with no gene match: 8. Germline V gene lookup returns CDR1 SGHNT and CDR2 YENEEA. This CDR3 has 14 residues. CDR3 nucleotide sequence: TGTGCCAGCTCATTAGCGGGTGTGACAGATACGCAGTATTTT. Its translation: CASSLAGVTDTQYF. Together with reference TRBV11-3 and TRBJ2-3, the CDR3 gives the full variable domain: EAGVVQSPRYKIIEKKQPVAFWCNPISGHNTLYWYLQNLGQGPELLIRYENEEAVDDSQLPKDRFSAERLKGVDSTLKIQPAELGDSAVYLCASSLAGVTDTQYFGPGTRLTVL.

This rearrangement joins TRBV10-1 to TRBJ1-1; 7 positions match TRBD1. J was trimmed by 8 bases and V by 4 bases; bases with no gene match: 16. The length of the CDR3 is 16 residues. The germline gives CDR1 WNHNN, CDR2 SYGVQD (reference sequence). The CDR3 DNA follows: TGCGCCAGCAGTGGAACCGGGACAGCTCAATTGGGGGAAGCTTTCTTT. It is translated as CASSGTGTAQLGEAFF.

The V gene is TRBV5-1, the J gene TRBJ2-3, with 7 bases matching TRBD2. V shed 4 bases, J shed 5 bases, and the junction held 10 bases outside the gene matches. This CDR3 comprises 15 residues. Germline V gene sequence: CDR1 SGHRS, CDR2 YFSETQ. For the CDR3, the DNA is TGCGCCAGCAGCGGACCTAGCGGTGGGGGAGATACGCAGTATTTT. Protein product: CASSGPSGGGDTQYF.

The chain combines TRBV14 with TRBJ2-5; TRBD1 is a possible D gene (6 bases). Trimming removed 4 bases at V and 4 bases at J, with 10 bases between. This CDR3 is built from 13 residues. Germline lookup yields CDR1 SGHDN and CDR2 FVKESK. Here the CDR3 DNA reads TGTGCCAGCAGCCCCCAGGGGCGAGAGACCCAGTACTTC. Translated, it gives CASSPQGRETQYF.

V gene TRBV2 combines with J gene TRBJ1-5, with D hard to call. CDR1 and CDR2 (germline): SNHLY, FYNNEI. The V end was cut by 4 bases, the J end by 3 bases, with 4 bases between. This CDR3 spans 12 amino acids. The CDR3 region has the DNA TGTGCCAGCAGTGGCGACAATCAGCCCCAGCATTTT. Amino acids: CASSGDNQPQHF.

V usage is TRBV19 and J usage is TRBJ1-4; D uncertain. Germline V gene sequence: CDR1 LNHDA, CDR2 SQIVND (reference sequence). Trimming removed 3 bases at V and 4 bases at J, with 12 bases between. This CDR3 has 15 residues. The CDR3 DNA reads TGTGCCAGTAGTATGAATCTTGCCATTAATGAAAAACTGTTTTTT. This translates into CASSMNLAINEKLFF.

The chain employs TRBV28 and TRBJ1-3; TRBD1 agrees at 10 bases. CDR3 length: 19 residues. The germline V gene encodes CDR1 MDHEN and CDR2 SYDVKM. After removal of 5 bases from V and 0 bases from J, the junction contained 13 bases not matched to a gene. CDR3 residues: CASSGLPGQGKFSGNTIYF. In DNA, the CDR3 is TGTGCCAGCAGTGGACTCCCGGGACAGGGGAAATTCTCTGGAAACACCATATATTTT.

This clone was seen once. The V call is TRBV28, the J call TRBJ2-5, with 7 bases aligning to TRBD2. The CDR3 has 15 amino acids. With 1 base clipped from V and 4 bases from J, the junction kept 6 bases outside the gene matches. Germline values: CDR1 MDHEN, CDR2 SYDVKM. The CDR3 bases are TGTGCCAGCAGTTTATTGGGGGGGGTTGGAGAGACCCAGTACTTC. As protein: CASSLLGGVGETQYF.